This T cell receptor (beta chain) derives from a study of OX40 agonist ivuxolimab in advanced cancers. At the level of the study: Partial response was recorded in three patients: one hepatocellular carcinoma and two cutaneous melanoma cases. Whole-study results and caveats: On average, CD8+ T cells showed a greater number of expanded clones than CD4+.

Points on this clone: Its target is unknown.

The CDR3 spans 16 residues. Germline lookup yields CDR1 ENHRY and CDR2 SYGVKD. Trimming removed 4 bases at V and 1 base at J, with 14 bases between. Clones were read by immunoSEQ multiplex PCR, and TCRdb kept only the in-frame ones, dropping some. The repertoire holds 50,000 to 60,000 clones, with roughly four fifths as singletons. The gene calls are TRBV10-3 and TRBJ1-3; D gene uncertain. The starting material was CD4+ or CD8+ T cells sorted from blood, obtained in a trial of the OX40 agonist ivuxolimab. This TCR was recovered from an adult with an advanced solid tumor such as melanoma, head and neck, liver or kidney cancer. The CDR3 region is CAISADLVLSGNTIYF. For the CDR3, the DNA is TGTGCCATCAGTGCCGACCTTGTATTATCTGGAAACACCATATATTTT.